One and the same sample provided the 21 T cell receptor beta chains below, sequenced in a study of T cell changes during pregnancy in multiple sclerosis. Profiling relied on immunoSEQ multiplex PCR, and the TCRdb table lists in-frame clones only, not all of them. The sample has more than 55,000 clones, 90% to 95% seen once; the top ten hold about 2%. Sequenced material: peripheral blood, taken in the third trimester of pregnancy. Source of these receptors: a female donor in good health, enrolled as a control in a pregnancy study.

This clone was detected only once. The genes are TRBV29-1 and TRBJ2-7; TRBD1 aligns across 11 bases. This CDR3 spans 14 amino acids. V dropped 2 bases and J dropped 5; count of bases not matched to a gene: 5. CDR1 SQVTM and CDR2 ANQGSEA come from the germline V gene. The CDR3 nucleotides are TGCAGCGTTGAAAAGGCGGGACAGGGGGACGAGCAGTACTTC. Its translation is CSVEKAGQGDEQYF.

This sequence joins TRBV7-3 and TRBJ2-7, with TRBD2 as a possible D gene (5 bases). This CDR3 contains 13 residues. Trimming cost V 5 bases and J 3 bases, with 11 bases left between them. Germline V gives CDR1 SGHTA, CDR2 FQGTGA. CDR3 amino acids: CASSPSAGYEQYF. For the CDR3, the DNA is TGTGCCAGCAGCCCCTCTGCGGGCTACGAGCAGTACTTC. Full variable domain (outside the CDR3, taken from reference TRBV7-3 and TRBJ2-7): GAGVSQTPSNKVTEKGKYVELRCDPISGHTALYWYRQSLGQGPEFLIYFQGTGAADDSGLPNDRFFAVRPEGSVSTLKIQRTERGDSAVYLCASSPSAGYEQYFGPGTRLTVT.

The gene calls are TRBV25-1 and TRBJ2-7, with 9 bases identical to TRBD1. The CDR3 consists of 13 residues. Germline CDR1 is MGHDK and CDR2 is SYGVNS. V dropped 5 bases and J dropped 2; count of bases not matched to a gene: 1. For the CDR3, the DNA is TGTGCCAGCAGTAGGACAGGGGCCTACGAGCAGTACTTC. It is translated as CASSRTGAYEQYF.

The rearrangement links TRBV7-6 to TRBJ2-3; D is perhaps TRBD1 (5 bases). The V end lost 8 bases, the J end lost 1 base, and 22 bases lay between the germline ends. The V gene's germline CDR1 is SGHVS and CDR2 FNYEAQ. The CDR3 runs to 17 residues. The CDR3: CASGSYQGDQRTDTQYF. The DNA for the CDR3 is TGTGCCAGCGGCTCCTACCAAGGGGATCAACGCACAGATACGCAGTATTTT.

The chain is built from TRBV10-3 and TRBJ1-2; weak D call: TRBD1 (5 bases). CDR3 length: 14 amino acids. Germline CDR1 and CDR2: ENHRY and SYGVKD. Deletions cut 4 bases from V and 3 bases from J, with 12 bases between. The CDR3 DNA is TGTGCCATCAGTGGGGGAACGGGGGACTATGGCTACACCTTC. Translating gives CAISGGTGDYGYTF.

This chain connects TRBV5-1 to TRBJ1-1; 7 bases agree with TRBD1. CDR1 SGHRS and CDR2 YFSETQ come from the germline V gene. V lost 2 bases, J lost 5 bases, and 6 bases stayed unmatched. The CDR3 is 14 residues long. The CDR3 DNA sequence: TGCGCCAGCAGCTTACAGGGGAGTGAAACTGAAGCTTTCTTT. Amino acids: CASSLQGSETEAFF.

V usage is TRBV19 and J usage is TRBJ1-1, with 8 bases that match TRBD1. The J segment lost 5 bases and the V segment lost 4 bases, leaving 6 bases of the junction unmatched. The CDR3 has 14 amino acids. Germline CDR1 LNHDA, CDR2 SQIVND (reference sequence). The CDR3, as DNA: TGTGCCAGTAGTACTCGGGACAGGAGTACTGAAGCTTTCTTT. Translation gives CASSTRDRSTEAFF.

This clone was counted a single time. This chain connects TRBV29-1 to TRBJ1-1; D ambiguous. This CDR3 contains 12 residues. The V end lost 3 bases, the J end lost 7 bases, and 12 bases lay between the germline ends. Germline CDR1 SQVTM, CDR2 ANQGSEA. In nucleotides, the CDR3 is TGCAGCGTTGATATGAGGGCGGGTGAAGCTTTCTTT. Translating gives CSVDMRAGEAFF.

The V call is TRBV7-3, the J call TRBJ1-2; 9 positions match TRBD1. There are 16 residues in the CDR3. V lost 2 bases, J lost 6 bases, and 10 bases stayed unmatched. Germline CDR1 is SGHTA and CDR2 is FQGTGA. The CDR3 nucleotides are TGTGCCAGCAGCTTAGGGCACGGGACAGGGAGAGATGGCTACACCTTC. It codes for CASSLGHGTGRDGYTF. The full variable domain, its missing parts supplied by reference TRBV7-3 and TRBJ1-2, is GAGVSQTPSNKVTEKGKYVELRCDPISGHTALYWYRQSLGQGPEFLIYFQGTGAADDSGLPNDRFFAVRPEGSVSTLKIQRTERGDSAVYLCASSLGHGTGRDGYTFGSGTRLTVV.

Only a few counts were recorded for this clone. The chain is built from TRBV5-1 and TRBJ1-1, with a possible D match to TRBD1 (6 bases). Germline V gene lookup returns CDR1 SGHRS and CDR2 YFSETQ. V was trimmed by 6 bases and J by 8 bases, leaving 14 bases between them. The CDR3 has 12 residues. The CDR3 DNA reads TGCGCCAGCAAGATCCGGGACAAGGAAGCTTTCTTT. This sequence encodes CASKIRDKEAFF.

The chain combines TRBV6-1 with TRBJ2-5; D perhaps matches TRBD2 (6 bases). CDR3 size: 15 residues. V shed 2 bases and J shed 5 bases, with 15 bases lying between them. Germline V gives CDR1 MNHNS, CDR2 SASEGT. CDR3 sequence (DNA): TGTGCCAGCAGTGAATTGGAGGGGCTGGGGGAGACCCAGTACTTC. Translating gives CASSELEGLGETQYF.

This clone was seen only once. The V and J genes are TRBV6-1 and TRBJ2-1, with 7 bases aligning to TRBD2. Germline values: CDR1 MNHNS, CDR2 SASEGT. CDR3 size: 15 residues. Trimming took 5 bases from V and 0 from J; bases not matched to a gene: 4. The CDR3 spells CASSRGGSSYNEQFF. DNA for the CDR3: TGTGCCAGCAGTCGCGGGGGAAGCTCCTACAATGAGCAGTTCTTC.

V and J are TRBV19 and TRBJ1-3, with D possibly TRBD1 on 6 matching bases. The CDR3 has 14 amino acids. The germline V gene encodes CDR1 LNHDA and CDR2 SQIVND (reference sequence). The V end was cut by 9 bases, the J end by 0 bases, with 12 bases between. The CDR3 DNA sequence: TGTGCCAGCTACAGGGCCTCCTCTGGAAACACCATATATTTT. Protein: CASYRASSGNTIYF.

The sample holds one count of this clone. The CDR3 loop reads CASSGGYSGRAWETQYF. CDR3 DNA sequence: TGTGCCAGCAGCGGGGGGTATAGCGGGAGGGCCTGGGAGACCCAGTACTTC. The chain links TRBV28 to TRBJ2-5; 11 bases line up with TRBD2. V was pared by 6 bases and J by 5 bases, with 14 bases of the junction left unmatched. Germline assignment: CDR1 MDHEN and CDR2 SYDVKM. CDR3 length: 17 amino acids.

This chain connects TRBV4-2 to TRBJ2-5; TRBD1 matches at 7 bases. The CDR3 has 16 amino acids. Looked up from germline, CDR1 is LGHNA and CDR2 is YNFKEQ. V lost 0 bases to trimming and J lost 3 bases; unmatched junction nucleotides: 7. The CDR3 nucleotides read TGTGCCAGCAGCCAAGACATATCGCAGGGGGAAGAGACCCAGTACTTC. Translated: CASSQDISQGEETQYF.

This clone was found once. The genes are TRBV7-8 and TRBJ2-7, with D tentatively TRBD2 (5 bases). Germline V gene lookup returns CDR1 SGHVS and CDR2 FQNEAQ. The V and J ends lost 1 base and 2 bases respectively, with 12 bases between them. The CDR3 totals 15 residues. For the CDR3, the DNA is TGTGCCAGCAGCTTAGATGCGTGGACTGCCTACGAGCAGTACTTC. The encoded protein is CASSLDAWTAYEQYF.

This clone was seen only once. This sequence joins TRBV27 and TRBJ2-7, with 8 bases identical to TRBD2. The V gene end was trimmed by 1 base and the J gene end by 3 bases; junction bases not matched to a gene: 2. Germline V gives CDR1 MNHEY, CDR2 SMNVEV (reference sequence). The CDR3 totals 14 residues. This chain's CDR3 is CASSLFSGSYEQYF. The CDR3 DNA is TGTGCCAGCAGTTTATTCAGCGGGAGCTACGAGCAGTACTTC.

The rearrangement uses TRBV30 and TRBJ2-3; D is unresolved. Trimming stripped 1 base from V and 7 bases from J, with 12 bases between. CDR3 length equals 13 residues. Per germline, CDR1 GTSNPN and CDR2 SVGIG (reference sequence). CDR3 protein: CAWSGGGLNTQYF. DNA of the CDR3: TGTGCCTGGAGTGGAGGCGGTTTGAATACGCAGTATTTT.

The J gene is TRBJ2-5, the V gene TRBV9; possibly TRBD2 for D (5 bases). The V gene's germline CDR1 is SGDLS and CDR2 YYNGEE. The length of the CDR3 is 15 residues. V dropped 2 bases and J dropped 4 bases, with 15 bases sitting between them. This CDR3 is CASSVEVAPPETQYF. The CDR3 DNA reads TGTGCCAGCAGCGTGGAGGTAGCTCCTCCAGAGACCCAGTACTTC.

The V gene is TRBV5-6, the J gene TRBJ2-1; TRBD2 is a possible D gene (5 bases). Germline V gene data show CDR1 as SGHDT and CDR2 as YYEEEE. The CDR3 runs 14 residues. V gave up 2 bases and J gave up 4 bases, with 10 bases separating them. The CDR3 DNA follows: TGTGCCAGCAGCTTAGCGACGGGGTACAATGAGCAGTTCTTC. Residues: CASSLATGYNEQFF.

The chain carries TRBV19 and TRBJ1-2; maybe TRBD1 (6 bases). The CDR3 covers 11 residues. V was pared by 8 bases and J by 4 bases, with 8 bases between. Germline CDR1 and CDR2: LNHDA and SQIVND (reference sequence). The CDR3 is CASQGSYGYTF. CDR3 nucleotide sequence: TGTGCCAGTCAGGGGTCCTATGGCTACACCTTC. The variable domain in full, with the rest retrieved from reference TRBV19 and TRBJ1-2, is DGGITQSPKYLFRKEGQNVTLSCEQNLNHDAMYWYRQDPGQGLRLIYYSQIVNDFQKGDIAEGYSVSREKKESFPLTVTSAQKNPTAFYLCASQGSYGYTFGSGTRLTVV.